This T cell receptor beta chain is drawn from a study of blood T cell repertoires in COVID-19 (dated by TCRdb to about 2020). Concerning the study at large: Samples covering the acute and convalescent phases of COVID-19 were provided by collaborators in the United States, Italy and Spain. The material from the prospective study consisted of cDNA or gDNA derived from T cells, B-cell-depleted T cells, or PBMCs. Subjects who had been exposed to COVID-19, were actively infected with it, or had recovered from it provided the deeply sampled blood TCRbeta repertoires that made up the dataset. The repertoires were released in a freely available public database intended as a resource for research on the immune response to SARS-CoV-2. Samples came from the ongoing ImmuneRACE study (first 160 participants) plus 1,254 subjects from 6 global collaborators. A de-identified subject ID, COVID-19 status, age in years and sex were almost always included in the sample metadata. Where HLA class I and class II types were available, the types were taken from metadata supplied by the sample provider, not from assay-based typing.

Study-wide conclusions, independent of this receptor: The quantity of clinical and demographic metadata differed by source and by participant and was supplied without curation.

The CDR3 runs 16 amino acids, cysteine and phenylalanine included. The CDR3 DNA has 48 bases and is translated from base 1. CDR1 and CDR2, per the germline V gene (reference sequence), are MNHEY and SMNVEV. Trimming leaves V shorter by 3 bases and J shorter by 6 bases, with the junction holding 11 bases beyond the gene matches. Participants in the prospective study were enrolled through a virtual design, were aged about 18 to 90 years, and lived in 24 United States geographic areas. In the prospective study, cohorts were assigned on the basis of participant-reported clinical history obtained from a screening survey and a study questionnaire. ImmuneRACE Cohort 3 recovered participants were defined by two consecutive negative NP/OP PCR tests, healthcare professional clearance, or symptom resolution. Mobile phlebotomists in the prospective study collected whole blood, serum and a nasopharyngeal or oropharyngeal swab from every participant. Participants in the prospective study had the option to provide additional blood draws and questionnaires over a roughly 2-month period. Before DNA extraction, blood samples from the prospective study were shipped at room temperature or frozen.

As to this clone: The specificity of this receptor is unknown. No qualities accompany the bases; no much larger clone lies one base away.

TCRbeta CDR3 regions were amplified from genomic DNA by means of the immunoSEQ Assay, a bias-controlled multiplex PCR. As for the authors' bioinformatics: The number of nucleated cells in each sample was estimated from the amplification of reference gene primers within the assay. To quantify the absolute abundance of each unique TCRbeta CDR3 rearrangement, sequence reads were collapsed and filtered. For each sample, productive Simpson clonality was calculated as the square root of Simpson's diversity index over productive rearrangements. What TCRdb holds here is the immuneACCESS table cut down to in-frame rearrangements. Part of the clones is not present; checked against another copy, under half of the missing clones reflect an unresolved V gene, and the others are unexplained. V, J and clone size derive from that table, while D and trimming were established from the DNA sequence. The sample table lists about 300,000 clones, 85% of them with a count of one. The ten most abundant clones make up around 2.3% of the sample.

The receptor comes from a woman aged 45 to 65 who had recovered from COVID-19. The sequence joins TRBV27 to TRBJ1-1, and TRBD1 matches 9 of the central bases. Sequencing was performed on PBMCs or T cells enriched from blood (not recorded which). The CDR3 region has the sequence CASSFPQGARFAEAFF. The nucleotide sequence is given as TGTGCCAGCAGTTTCCCACAGGGGGCGCGGTTCGCTGAAGCTTTCTTT.